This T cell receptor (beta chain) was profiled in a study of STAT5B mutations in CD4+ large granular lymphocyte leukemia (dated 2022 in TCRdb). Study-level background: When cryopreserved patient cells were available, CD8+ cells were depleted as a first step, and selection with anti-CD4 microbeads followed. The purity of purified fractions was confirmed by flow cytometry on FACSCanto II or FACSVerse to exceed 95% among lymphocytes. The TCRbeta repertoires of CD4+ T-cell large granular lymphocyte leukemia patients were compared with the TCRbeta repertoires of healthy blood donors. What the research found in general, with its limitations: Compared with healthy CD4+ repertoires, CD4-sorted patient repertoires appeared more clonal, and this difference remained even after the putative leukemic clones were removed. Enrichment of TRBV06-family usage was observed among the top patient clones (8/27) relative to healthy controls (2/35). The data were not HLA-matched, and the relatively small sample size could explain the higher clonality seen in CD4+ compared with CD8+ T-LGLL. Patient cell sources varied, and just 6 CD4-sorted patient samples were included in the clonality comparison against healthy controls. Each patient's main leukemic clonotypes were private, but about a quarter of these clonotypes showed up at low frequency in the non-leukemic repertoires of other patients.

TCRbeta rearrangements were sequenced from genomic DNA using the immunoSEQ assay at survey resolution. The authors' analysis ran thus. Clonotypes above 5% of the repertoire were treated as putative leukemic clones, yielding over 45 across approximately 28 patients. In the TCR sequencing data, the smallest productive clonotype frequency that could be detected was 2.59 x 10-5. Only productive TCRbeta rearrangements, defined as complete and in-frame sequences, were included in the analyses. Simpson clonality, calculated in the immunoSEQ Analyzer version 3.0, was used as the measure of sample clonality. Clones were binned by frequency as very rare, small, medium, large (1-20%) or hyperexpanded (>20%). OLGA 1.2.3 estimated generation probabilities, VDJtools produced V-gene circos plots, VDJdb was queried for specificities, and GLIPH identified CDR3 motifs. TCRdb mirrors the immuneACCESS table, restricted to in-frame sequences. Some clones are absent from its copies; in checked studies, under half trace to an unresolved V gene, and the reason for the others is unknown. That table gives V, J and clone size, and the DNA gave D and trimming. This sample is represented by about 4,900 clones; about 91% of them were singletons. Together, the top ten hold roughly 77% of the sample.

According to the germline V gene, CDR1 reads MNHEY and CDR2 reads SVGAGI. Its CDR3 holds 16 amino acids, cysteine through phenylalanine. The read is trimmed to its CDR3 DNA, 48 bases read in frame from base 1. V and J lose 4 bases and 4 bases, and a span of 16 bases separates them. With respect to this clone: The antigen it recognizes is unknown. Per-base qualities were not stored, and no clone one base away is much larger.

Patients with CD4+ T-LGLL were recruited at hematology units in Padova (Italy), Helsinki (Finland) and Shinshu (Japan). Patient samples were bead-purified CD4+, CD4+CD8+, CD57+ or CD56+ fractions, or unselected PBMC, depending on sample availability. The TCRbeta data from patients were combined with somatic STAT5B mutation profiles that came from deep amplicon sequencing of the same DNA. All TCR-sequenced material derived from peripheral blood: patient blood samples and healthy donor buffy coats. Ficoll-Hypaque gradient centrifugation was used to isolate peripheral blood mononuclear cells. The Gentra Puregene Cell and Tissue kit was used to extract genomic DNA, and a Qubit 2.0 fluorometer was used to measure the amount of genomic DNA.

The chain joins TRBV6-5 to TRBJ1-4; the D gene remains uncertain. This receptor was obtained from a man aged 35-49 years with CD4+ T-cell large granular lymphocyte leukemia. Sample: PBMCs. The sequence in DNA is TGTGCCAGCAGTTCCCAAGGCGGAGGCAATAATGAAAAACTGTTTTTT. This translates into CASSSQGGGNNEKLFF.